The T cell receptor (beta chain) under discussion was sequenced for a study of OX40 agonist ivuxolimab in advanced cancers. Study-wide background: Dose-escalation patients' cancers were hepatocellular carcinoma, melanoma, renal cell or head and neck cancer.

General study results and limits: Clones of CD4+ and CD8+ blood T cells grew by week 6 at doses of 0.1 to 3.0 mg/kg. What antigens the expanded peripheral T cells recognized was never established.

Germline CDR1 and CDR2: KGHSH and LQKENI. This CDR3 is 15 amino acids long. V was clipped by 3 bases and J by 0 bases, with 9 bases between them. Notes on this clone: The antigen remains undetermined.

Patients had blood sampled at baseline and again on cycle 4 day 1 and cycle 7 day 1. Sequencing used immunoSEQ multiplex PCR; TCRdb keeps in-frame clones, though not all of them. The table has around 70,000 clones, 84% seen once; the top ten hold roughly 1.2%. The chain has TRBV18 and TRBJ1-3; possible D gene TRBD1, 6 bases. This TCR derives from an adult with an advanced solid tumor such as melanoma, head and neck, liver or kidney cancer. This material consisted of CD4+ or CD8+ T cells sorted from blood, taken in a trial of the OX40 agonist ivuxolimab. Here the CDR3 reads CASSPGQLSGNTIYF. The CDR3 region has the DNA TGTGCCAGCTCACCCGGACAGCTCTCTGGAAACACCATATATTTT.